Listed here are 26 T cell receptor beta chains from one sample, sequenced in a study of OX40 agonist ivuxolimab in advanced cancers. The receptor library was made with the immunoSEQ multiplex PCR assay. TCRdb's version of the immuneACCESS table is confined to in-frame rearrangements and falls short of the full clone set. An unresolved V gene accounts for under half of the shortfall where checked; the remainder is of unknown origin. The sample profile shows tens of thousands of clones; approximately 88% of them were found once. 12% of the sample lies in the top ten. Material: CD4+ or CD8+ T cells sorted from blood, obtained in a trial of the OX40 agonist ivuxolimab. These receptors were collected from an adult with an advanced solid tumor such as melanoma, head and neck, liver or kidney cancer.

V usage is TRBV28 and J usage is TRBJ1-5, with a weak D call TRBD1 (6 bases). In germline, CDR1 is MDHEN, CDR2 SYDVKM. The CDR3 has 15 residues. Trimming took off 6 bases at V and 0 bases at J, with 12 bases between the two ends. The CDR3 DNA reads TGTGCCAGCAGAAAAACAGGGTTTAGCAATCAGCCCCAGCATTTT. Protein sequence: CASRKTGFSNQPQHF.

J is TRBJ2-2 and V is TRBV9; 7 positions match TRBD1. Germline trimming cut 4 bases from V and 2 bases from J; bases unmatched to any gene: 8. Germline-derived CDR1 and CDR2 are SGDLS and YYNGEE. CDR3 length equals 16 residues. In DNA form, the CDR3 reads TGTGCCAGCAGCCACCGACAGGGCCTCAACACCGGGGAGCTGTTTTTT. It yields the protein CASSHRQGLNTGELFF.

To note about this clone: One junction end does not reproduce the germline sequence, and a read error may be involved. The gene calls are TRBV7-7 and TRBJ2-1, with 10 bases identical to TRBD1. This CDR3 contains 16 residues. The V gene's germline CDR1 is SSHAT and CDR2 FNYEAQ (reference sequence). The CDR3 nucleotides are TGTGCTAGCAGCTTTGGGTCCGGACAGGGGGTCGGGGAGCAGTTCTTC. It yields the protein CASSFGSGQGVGEQFF.

This rearrangement joins TRBV7-2 to TRBJ2-7, with a weak D call TRBD2 (5 bases). V dropped 3 bases and J dropped 2 bases, with 11 bases sitting between them. Germline assignment: CDR1 SGHTA and CDR2 FQGNSA. The CDR3 consists of 14 residues. The DNA for the CDR3 is TGTGCCAGCAGCTTGGTGGGGAGCACCTACGAGCAGTACTTC. Protein product: CASSLVGSTYEQYF.

CDR3: CASSPGSPTSGGISDTQYF. The DNA for the CDR3 is TGTGCCAGCAGCCCAGGGAGCCCTACTAGCGGGGGGATATCAGATACGCAGTATTTT. The V gene is TRBV7-3, the J gene TRBJ2-3; 12 bases line up with TRBD2. Per germline, CDR1 SGHTA and CDR2 FQGTGA. This CDR3 has 19 residues. V trimming: 5 bases; J trimming: 4 bases; junction bases outside the gene matches: 16.

The V call is TRBV4-3, the J call TRBJ1-5, with a possible D match to TRBD1 (5 bases). The CDR3 is 15 residues long. Germline CDR1 LGHNA, CDR2 YSLEER. The V end was cut by 0 bases, the J end by 7 bases, with 13 bases between. This chain's CDR3 is CASSQDRAGRQPQHF. The CDR3, as DNA: TGCGCCAGCAGCCAAGATCGGGCAGGGAGGCAGCCCCAGCATTTT.

The chain employs TRBV11-2 and TRBJ1-4; 7 bases are a match to TRBD1. Trimming at V came to 3 bases and at J to 0 bases, leaving 4 bases not matched to a gene. The V gene's germline CDR1 is SGHAT and CDR2 FQNNGV. The CDR3 runs 16 residues. This chain's CDR3 is CASSFPTGATNEKLFF. CDR3 sequence (DNA): TGTGCCAGCAGCTTTCCAACAGGGGCAACTAATGAAAAACTGTTTTTT.

The chain carries TRBV19 and TRBJ2-7; TRBD1 matches 8 bases. The CDR3 contains 13 residues. Germline lookup yields CDR1 LNHDA and CDR2 SQIVND (reference sequence). Trimming removed 5 bases from V and 3 bases from J; junction bases left unmatched: 3. The CDR3 sequence is CASSLTGDYEQYF. The CDR3 nucleotides are TGTGCCAGTAGTTTGACAGGGGACTACGAGCAGTACTTC.

The genes are TRBV4-1 and TRBJ1-2; D ambiguous. V was cut by 0 bases and J by 1 base, with 9 bases left in between. The CDR3 has 15 residues. Germline V gives CDR1 MGHRA, CDR2 YSYEKL. CDR3 protein: CASSQEPGDNYGYTF. The CDR3 DNA follows: TGCGCCAGCAGCCAAGAACCGGGAGATAACTATGGCTACACCTTC.

The V gene is TRBV11-2, the J gene TRBJ2-1; TRBD2 is a possible D gene (6 bases). CDR1 is SGHAT, CDR2 FQNNGV, per germline. V lost 5 bases and J lost 4, with 9 bases in between. The CDR3 totals 13 residues. This CDR3 reads CASSVGTYNEQFF. CDR3 bases: TGTGCCAGCAGCGTGGGGACTTACAATGAGCAGTTCTTC.

The chain joins TRBV2 to TRBJ1-3; 11 bases are a match to TRBD1. The germline V gene encodes CDR1 SNHLY and CDR2 FYNNEI. The CDR3 loop spans 15 amino acids. J gave up 2 bases and V 7 bases, and 4 bases lay outside the gene matches. The CDR3 nucleotides read TGTGCCAGCACCCCGGACAGGGGGCCTGGAAACACCATATATTTT. Its protein product is CASTPDRGPGNTIYF.

This clone was seen once. The chain joins TRBV12-5 to TRBJ1-5; D remains ambiguous. This CDR3 contains 14 residues. The V end was cut by 4 bases, the J end by 1 base, with 8 bases between. CDR1 is LGHNT, CDR2 FRNRAP, per germline. The CDR3 region is CASGSRRSNQPQHF. DNA of the CDR3: TGTGCTAGTGGTTCCCGGCGGAGCAATCAGCCCCAGCATTTT.

This chain connects TRBV7-9 to TRBJ1-3; no reliable D call. Germline V CDR1 and CDR2: SEHNR, FQNEAQ (reference sequence). V lost 1 base and J lost 1, with 5 bases in between. The CDR3 has 14 amino acids. This chain's CDR3 is CASSLEGSGNTIYF. The CDR3 nucleotides read TGTGCCAGCAGCTTAGAGGGATCTGGAAACACCATATATTTT.

By share, this clone counts as large (0.1 to 1%). The V and J genes are TRBV27 and TRBJ2-7, with 7 nucleotides matching TRBD2. Germline-derived CDR1 and CDR2 are MNHEY and SMNVEV (reference sequence). The CDR3 contains 16 residues. J gave up 2 bases and V 0 bases, and 7 bases lay outside the gene matches. The CDR3 sequence: CASSLSVLATAYEQYF. The CDR3 DNA is TGTGCCAGCAGTTTATCCGTACTAGCGACCGCCTACGAGCAGTACTTC.

The V and J genes are TRBV9 and TRBJ1-5; D remains unclear. Between the trimmed V and J ends, which lost 6 bases and 1 base, there was a span of 14 bases. The CDR3 runs 15 residues. Per germline, CDR1 SGDLS and CDR2 YYNGEE. CDR3 in DNA: TGTGCCAGCAACCTATGGGGAGGGAGCAATCAGCCCCAGCATTTT. Protein product: CASNLWGGSNQPQHF.

The V gene is TRBV7-2, the J gene TRBJ1-1; D gene ambiguous. The V gene lost 3 bases and the J gene lost 5 bases, with 7 bases spanning the gap. The CDR3 is made up of 12 amino acids. The V gene's germline CDR1 is SGHTA and CDR2 FQGNSA. This chain's CDR3 is CASSFLGTEAFF. DNA of the CDR3: TGTGCCAGCAGCTTCCTTGGAACTGAAGCTTTCTTT.

This chain connects TRBV5-4 to TRBJ2-7; 8 bases match TRBD2. Germline CDR1 SGHNT, CDR2 YYREEE (reference sequence). The V gene end was trimmed by 3 bases and the J gene end by 2 bases; junction bases not matched to a gene: 7. This CDR3 is 15 amino acids long. In DNA form, the CDR3 reads TGTGCCAGCAGCTCACCTCTCGGGAGGGCCTACGAGCAGTACTTC. It translates to CASSSPLGRAYEQYF.

The rearrangement links TRBV9 to TRBJ1-1; no firm D call. CDR1 SGDLS and CDR2 YYNGEE come from the germline V gene. Deletions cut 3 bases from V and 1 base from J, with 13 bases between. The CDR3 contains 15 residues. The CDR3 DNA is TGTGCCAGCAGCGGGTATCTACACGCGAACACTGAAGCTTTCTTT. Amino acids: CASSGYLHANTEAFF.

The chain recombines TRBV10-1 with TRBJ1-2; no clear D gene. The CDR3 length is 16 residues. Trimming took off 5 bases at V and 5 bases at J, with 21 bases between the two ends. The germline gives CDR1 WNHNN, CDR2 SYGVQD (reference sequence). Written as DNA, the CDR3 is TGCGCCAGCAGTAGACCCACCATGTACTCGTTTTATGGCTACACCTTC. The encoded protein is CASSRPTMYSFYGYTF.

CDR3 residues: CASSQVLTSGSGEQYF. CDR3 in DNA: TGCGCCAGCAGCCAAGTATTGACTAGCGGGAGTGGGGAGCAGTACTTC. The rearrangement uses TRBV4-1 and TRBJ2-7; 12 positions match TRBD2. The J segment lost 7 bases and the V segment lost 1 base, leaving 8 bases of the junction unmatched. CDR3 length: 16 amino acids. CDR1 and CDR2 from the germline V gene are MGHRA and YSYEKL.

The CDR3 DNA follows: TGCGCCAGCAGCTTGGCCGCCGTGGAGACCCAGTACTTC. Amino acid sequence: CASSLAAVETQYF. The rearrangement uses TRBV5-1 and TRBJ2-5; D is ambiguous. V was trimmed by 0 bases and J by 5 bases, leaving 8 bases between them. Germline CDR1 SGHRS, CDR2 YFSETQ. CDR3 length: 13 residues.

The sample holds one count of this clone. The J gene is TRBJ2-1, the V gene TRBV28; D perhaps matches TRBD2 (6 bases). From germline, CDR1 is MDHEN and CDR2 SYDVKM. CDR3 length: 16 residues. Trimming removed 0 bases at V and 2 bases at J, with 11 bases between. The CDR3 DNA sequence: TGTGCCAGCAGTTTATGGGCGGGAAGAACCTACAATGAGCAGTTCTTC. It codes for CASSLWAGRTYNEQFF.

V usage is TRBV6-5 and J usage is TRBJ1-1, with D perhaps TRBD1 (6 bases). In germline, CDR1 is MNHEY, CDR2 SVGAGI. Trimming removed 0 bases at V and 1 base at J, with 9 bases between. The CDR3 covers 15 residues. The CDR3 loop reads CASSYSKGGNTEAFF. CDR3 bases: TGTGCCAGCAGTTACTCGAAAGGGGGGAACACTGAAGCTTTCTTT.

This chain links TRBV18 with TRBJ2-1, with 7 bases that match TRBD2. The CDR3 extends over 17 amino acids. CDR1 is KGHSH, CDR2 LQKENI, per germline. Trimming removed 4 bases from V and 3 bases from J; junction bases left unmatched: 12. The CDR3 DNA reads as TGTGCCAGCTCACGGGACGCTGCCGGGGGGTACTACAATGAGCAGTTCTTC. Its translation: CASSRDAAGGYYNEQFF. Complete variable domain (other parts from reference TRBV18 and TRBJ2-1): NAGVMQNPRHLVRRRGQEARLRCSPMKGHSHVYWYRQLPEEGLKFMVYLQKENIIDESGMPKERFSAEFPKEGPSILRIQQVVRGDSAAYFCASSRDAAGGYYNEQFFGPGTRLTVL.

The V call is TRBV13, the J call TRBJ2-3; D may be TRBD1 or TRBD2 (8 bases each). Trimming took 4 bases from V and 2 from J, leaving 22 bases between them. CDR1 and CDR2 from the germline V gene are PRHDT and FYEKMQ (reference sequence). There are 18 residues in the CDR3. The DNA for the CDR3 is TGTGCCAGCAGCTCCCGGGGGGGGACAGGCCCTGCCACAGATACGCAGTATTTT. It yields the protein CASSSRGGTGPATDTQYF.

The V and J genes are TRBV4-3 and TRBJ1-4; 11 bases are a match to TRBD1. The junction had 8 bases not matched to a gene; V was cut back by 0 bases and J by 8 bases. The length of the CDR3 is 17 residues. Germline V gene lookup returns CDR1 LGHNA and CDR2 YSLEER. CDR3 coding DNA: TGCGCCAGCAGCCAAGACCGGACAGGGGGCCTCGGGGAAAAACTGTTTTTT. This codes for CASSQDRTGGLGEKLFF.